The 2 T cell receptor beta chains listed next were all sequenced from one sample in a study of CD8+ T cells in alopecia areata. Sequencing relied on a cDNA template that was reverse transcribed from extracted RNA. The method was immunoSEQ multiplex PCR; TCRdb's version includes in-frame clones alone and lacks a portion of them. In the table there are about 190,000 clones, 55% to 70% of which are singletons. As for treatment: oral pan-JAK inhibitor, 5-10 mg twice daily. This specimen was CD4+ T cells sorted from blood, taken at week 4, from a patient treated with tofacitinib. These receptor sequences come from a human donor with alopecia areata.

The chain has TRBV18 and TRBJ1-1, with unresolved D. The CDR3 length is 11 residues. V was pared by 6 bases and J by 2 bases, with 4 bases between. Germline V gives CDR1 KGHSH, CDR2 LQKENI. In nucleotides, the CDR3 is TGTGCCAGCTCCCTCAACACTGAAGCTTTCTTT. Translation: CASSLNTEAFF.

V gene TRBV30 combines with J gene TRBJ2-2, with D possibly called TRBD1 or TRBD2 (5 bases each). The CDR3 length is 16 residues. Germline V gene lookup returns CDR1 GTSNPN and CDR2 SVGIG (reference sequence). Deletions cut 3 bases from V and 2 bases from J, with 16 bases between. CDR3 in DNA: TGTGCCTGGAGGGCCCGGGGCAGGGTAAACACCGGGGAGCTGTTTTTT. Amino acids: CAWRARGRVNTGELFF.